Listed here are 10 T cell receptor beta chains from one sample, sequenced in a study of beta chain features in type 1 diabetes. For these receptors, no antigen is known. Investigators reverse transcribed all isolated RNA, so they sequenced expressed TCRB transcripts. The repertoire was sequenced with immunoSEQ multiplex PCR; TCRdb's copy has only in-frame clones and lacks some. The sample contains 160,000 or so clones, approximately 8.7% of which appear only once. Study observations and caveats: TCRB CDR3s from Type 1 diabetes patients were moderately but significantly shorter in all four CD4+ subsets.

The sequencing input was central memory CD4+ T cells from blood. The receptors shown here come from a woman between 25 and 40 years old with type 1 diabetes.

This clone was detected only once. The gene calls are TRBV6-1 and TRBJ1-1; D might be TRBD1 (6 bases). The length of the CDR3 is 16 residues. Germline V gene lookup returns CDR1 MNHNS and CDR2 SASEGT. V was pared by 4 bases and J by 0 bases, with 15 bases between. The DNA of the CDR3 is TGTGCCAGCAGTGTTCAGGGGCGGGGGTTGAACACTGAAGCTTTCTTT. Translation: CASSVQGRGLNTEAFF.

This sequence joins TRBV27 and TRBJ2-4; 10 bases map to TRBD2. Germline loops: CDR1 MNHEY, CDR2 SMNVEV (reference sequence). CDR3 length: 15 residues. V lost 7 bases, J lost 6 bases, and 9 bases stayed unmatched. The CDR3 protein is CASTPSGSRANIQYF. For the CDR3, the DNA is TGTGCCAGCACGCCTAGCGGGAGTCGGGCAAACATTCAGTACTTC.

This clone has a handful of counts. The V call is TRBV12-5, the J call TRBJ2-2; 7 bases map to TRBD1. The V gene end was trimmed by 5 bases and the J gene end by 4 bases; junction bases not matched to a gene: 1. The CDR3 has 13 residues. Germline-derived CDR1 and CDR2 are LGHNT and FRNRAP. The CDR3 region is CASGRTGTGELFF. DNA of the CDR3: TGTGCTAGTGGTAGGACAGGCACCGGGGAGCTGTTTTTT.

In its sample, this clone was seen a few times. J is TRBJ1-2 and V is TRBV6-1; D unclear. Germline-derived CDR1 and CDR2 are MNHNS and SASEGT. CDR3 size: 13 residues. With 5 bases removed from V and 8 bases from J, the gap between germline ends came to 15 bases. The CDR3 protein is CASSLYQREGYTF. As DNA, the CDR3 is TGTGCCAGCAGTTTGTACCAGAGGGAAGGCTACACCTTC.

V usage is TRBV18 and J usage is TRBJ2-7, with 7 positions matching TRBD2. V lost 5 bases to trimming and J lost 5 bases; unmatched junction nucleotides: 9. The CDR3 is 14 amino acids. The germline CDR1 and CDR2 sequences are KGHSH and LQKENI. CDR3 region: CASSESAGDHEQYF. In nucleotides, the CDR3 is TGTGCCAGCTCAGAATCGGCGGGAGACCACGAGCAGTACTTC. Complete variable domain (other parts from reference TRBV18 and TRBJ2-7): NAGVMQNPRHLVRRRGQEARLRCSPMKGHSHVYWYRQLPEEGLKFMVYLQKENIIDESGMPKERFSAEFPKEGPSILRIQQVVRGDSAAYFCASSESAGDHEQYFGPGTRLTVT.

This rearrangement joins TRBV5-1 to TRBJ1-4; D remains unclear. Trimming left V 4 bases short and J 4 bases short, with 14 bases between. Germline V gene lookup returns CDR1 SGHRS and CDR2 YFSETQ. The CDR3 is 15 amino acids. In DNA form, the CDR3 reads TGCGCCAGCAGCCCTTGGACGGGAGGTAATGAAAAACTGTTTTTT. It encodes CASSPWTGGNEKLFF.

This clone appeared a few times. The chain is built from TRBV14 and TRBJ2-7, with 13 bases matching TRBD2. The J segment lost 3 bases and the V segment lost 5 bases, leaving 7 bases of the junction unmatched. Germline CDR1 SGHDN, CDR2 FVKESK. CDR3 length equals 16 residues. The CDR3 loop is CASSSAGTSGIYEQYF. Written as DNA, the CDR3 is TGTGCCAGCAGCTCAGCCGGGACTAGCGGGATCTACGAGCAGTACTTC.

This clone was detected a few times. The rearrangement links TRBV5-1 to TRBJ1-1, with 8 positions matching TRBD1. J gave up 1 base and V 0 bases, and 5 bases lay outside the gene matches. The CDR3 totals 16 residues. Germline V CDR1 and CDR2: SGHRS, YFSETQ. Written as DNA, the CDR3 is TGCGCCAGCAGCTTGGATTACGACAGGGGGAACACTGAAGCTTTCTTT. Amino acid sequence: CASSLDYDRGNTEAFF.

The CDR3 here is CASSRTGSLGEQYF. The CDR3, as DNA: TGCGCCAGTAGTCGGACAGGGTCCCTCGGGGAGCAGTACTTC. The V and J genes are TRBV4-1 and TRBJ2-7; TRBD1 aligns across 8 bases. Germline V gene lookup returns CDR1 MGHRA and CDR2 YSYEKL. The CDR3 covers 14 residues. Unmatched junction bases numbered 14, after V lost 9 bases and J lost 7 bases.

This clone was observed a handful of times. The chain is built from TRBV6-1 and TRBJ2-5; TRBD2 matches at 9 bases. V trimming: 11 bases; J trimming: 5 bases; junction bases outside the gene matches: 12. The V gene's germline CDR1 is MNHNS and CDR2 SASEGT. This CDR3 is 14 amino acids long. In DNA form, the CDR3 reads TGTGCCTCGGCTCGTAGCGGGAGTGAGGAGACCCAGTACTTC. Protein product: CASARSGSEETQYF.